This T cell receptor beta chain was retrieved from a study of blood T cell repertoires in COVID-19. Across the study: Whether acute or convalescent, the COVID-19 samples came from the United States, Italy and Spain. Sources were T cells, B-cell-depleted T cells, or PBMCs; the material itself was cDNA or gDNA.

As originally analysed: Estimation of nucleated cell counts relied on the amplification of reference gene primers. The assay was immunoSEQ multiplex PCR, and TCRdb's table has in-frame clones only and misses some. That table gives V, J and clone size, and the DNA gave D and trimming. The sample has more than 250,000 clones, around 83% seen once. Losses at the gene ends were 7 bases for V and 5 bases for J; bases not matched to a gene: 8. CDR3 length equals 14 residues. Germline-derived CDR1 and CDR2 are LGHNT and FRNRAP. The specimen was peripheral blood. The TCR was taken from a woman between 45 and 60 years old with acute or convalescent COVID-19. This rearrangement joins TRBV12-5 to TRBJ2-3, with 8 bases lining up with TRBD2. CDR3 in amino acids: CASAPGLAEDTQYF. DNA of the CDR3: TGTGCTAGTGCCCCAGGACTAGCTGAAGATACGCAGTATTTT.